Following are 10 T cell receptor beta chains from one sample sequenced in a study of blood T cell repertoires in COVID-19 (dated by TCRdb to between 2020 and 2021). To prepare the library, the immunoSEQ multiplex PCR assay was applied. TCRdb carries this immuneACCESS record with in-frame sequences only. Its versions omit some clonotypes, under half of them owing to an unresolved V gene in the studies checked, with the rest unexplained. For this sample the table gives 160,000 or so clones, of which around 83% were detected only once. The biggest ten clones account for about 1.6% of the sample. Sequenced input: peripheral blood. These receptors were collected from a human donor in a cohort sampled during active COVID-19.

This chain links TRBV15 with TRBJ1-6; 10 bases agree with TRBD1. J gave up 7 bases and V 4 bases, and 4 bases lay outside the gene matches. The CDR3 is made up of 15 amino acids. The germline gives CDR1 LNHNV, CDR2 YYDKDF (reference sequence). Here the CDR3 reads CATSKDRGTNSPLHF. CDR3 coding DNA: TGTGCCACCAGCAAGGACAGGGGGACGAATTCACCCCTCCACTTT.

The genes are TRBV19 and TRBJ2-7; 15 bases map to TRBD2. Looked up from germline, CDR1 is LNHDA and CDR2 is SQIVND (reference sequence). The trim removed 5 bases at V and 4 bases at J, leaving 3 bases unmatched. The CDR3 sequence is 15 residues long. The CDR3 spells CASSFGLAGGYEQYF. In DNA, the CDR3 is TGTGCCAGTAGTTTCGGACTAGCGGGGGGGTACGAGCAGTACTTC.

The chain uses TRBV19 and TRBJ1-2; D call uncertain. The ends were cut back, 3 bases at V and 8 bases at J, with 7 bases in the middle. Germline assignment: CDR1 LNHDA and CDR2 SQIVND (reference sequence). CDR3 size: 11 residues. The CDR3 nucleotides read TGTGCCAGTAGTATGAGGGAAGGCTACACCTTC. This translates into CASSMREGYTF.

The chain employs TRBV15 and TRBJ1-1; 9 positions match TRBD1. After removal of 1 base from V and 6 bases from J, the junction contained 3 bases not matched to a gene. This CDR3 spans 14 amino acids. Germline CDR1 is LNHNV and CDR2 is YYDKDF (reference sequence). The CDR3 region is CATSRGGQGPEAFF. The CDR3 DNA follows: TGTGCCACCAGCAGAGGGGGACAGGGACCTGAAGCTTTCTTT.

This chain links TRBV4-1 with TRBJ1-5; TRBD1 agrees at 8 bases. The germline CDR1 and CDR2 sequences are MGHRA and YSYEKL. This CDR3 spans 15 amino acids. Trimming at V came to 4 bases and at J to 6 bases, leaving 8 bases not matched to a gene. In DNA form, the CDR3 reads TGCGCCAGCAGCCTCGGACAGGGAAATCTTCAGCCCCAGCATTTT. Its translation: CASSLGQGNLQPQHF.

The gene calls are TRBV18 and TRBJ1-3; weak D call: TRBD1 (5 bases). Germline V CDR1 and CDR2: KGHSH, LQKENI. With 3 bases removed from V and 3 bases from J, the gap between germline ends came to 9 bases. The CDR3 has 14 residues. The CDR3 region has the DNA TGTGCCAGCTCACCGCAGGGCTTTGGAAACACCATATATTTT. Translating it yields CASSPQGFGNTIYF.

This sequence joins TRBV9 and TRBJ2-7, with D tentatively TRBD2 (6 bases). Germline values: CDR1 SGDLS, CDR2 YYNGEE. The V gene lost 0 bases and the J gene lost 0 bases, with 16 bases spanning the gap. The CDR3 length is 17 residues. CDR3 residues: CASSVGGEERSSYEQYF. CDR3 in DNA: TGTGCCAGCAGCGTAGGCGGGGAGGAGCGGAGCTCCTACGAGCAGTACTTC.

This chain links TRBV19 with TRBJ2-7; 8 nucleotides agree with TRBD1. Germline CDR1 LNHDA, CDR2 SQIVND (reference sequence). The CDR3 is 14 amino acids. Unmatched junction bases numbered 5, after V lost 4 bases and J lost 3 bases. The CDR3, as DNA: TGTGCCAGTAGTAGCGGACAGGGCTTCTACGAGCAGTACTTC. Encoded protein: CASSSGQGFYEQYF. Looking up the rest from reference TRBV19 and TRBJ2-7 gives the full variable domain: DGGITQSPKYLFRKEGQNVTLSCEQNLNHDAMYWYRQDPGQGLRLIYYSQIVNDFQKGDIAEGYSVSREKKESFPLTVTSAQKNPTAFYLCASSSGQGFYEQYFGPGTRLTVT.

This chain joins TRBV7-8 and TRBJ2-6, with 11 bases matching TRBD1. Germline V gives CDR1 SGHVS, CDR2 FQNEAQ. This CDR3 is 17 amino acids long. V trimming: 2 bases; J trimming: 4 bases; junction bases outside the gene matches: 4. The chain's CDR3 is CASSLRTGGAGANVLTF. CDR3 nucleotide sequence: TGTGCCAGCAGCTTACGGACAGGGGGCGCAGGGGCCAACGTCCTGACTTTC.

The rearrangement joins TRBV6-2 or TRBV6-3 to TRBJ2-1; TRBD2 matches at 11 bases. Germline V gene sequence: CDR1 MNHEY, CDR2 SVGEGT. The V segment lost 5 bases and the J segment 3 bases; nucleotides outside the gene matches: 12. The CDR3 spans 18 residues. Here the CDR3 DNA reads TGTGCCAGCAGTGGGGGGACTAGCGGTCGGGATTACTACAATGAGCAGTTCTTC. It yields the protein CASSGGTSGRDYYNEQFF.